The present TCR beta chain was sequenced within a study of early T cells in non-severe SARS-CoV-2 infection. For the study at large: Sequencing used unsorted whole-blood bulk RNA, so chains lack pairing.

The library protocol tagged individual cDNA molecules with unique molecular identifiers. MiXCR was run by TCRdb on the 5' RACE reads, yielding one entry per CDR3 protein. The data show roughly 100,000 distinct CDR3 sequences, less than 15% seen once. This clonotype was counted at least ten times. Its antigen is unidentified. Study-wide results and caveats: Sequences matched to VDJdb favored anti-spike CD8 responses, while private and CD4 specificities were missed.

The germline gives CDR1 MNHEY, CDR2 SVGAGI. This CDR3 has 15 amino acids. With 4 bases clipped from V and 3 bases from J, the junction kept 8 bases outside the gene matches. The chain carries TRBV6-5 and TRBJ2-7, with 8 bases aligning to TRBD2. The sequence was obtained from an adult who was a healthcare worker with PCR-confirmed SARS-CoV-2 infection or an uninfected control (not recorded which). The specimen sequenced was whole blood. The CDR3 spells CASSSRGSGDYEQYF. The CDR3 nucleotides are TGTGCCAGCAGTTCGCGGGGTAGCGGGGACTACGAGCAGTACTTC.